This T cell receptor beta chain was recorded in a study of blood T cell repertoires in COVID-19. Turning to the study itself: Some COVID-19 samples were acute and others convalescent; all came from the United States, Italy and Spain. The analysed material was cDNA or gDNA that came from T cells, B-cell-depleted T cells, or PBMCs.

This CDR3 has 14 residues. The germline V and J ends were trimmed by 5 bases and 2 bases, with 13 bases remaining between them. CDR1 and CDR2 from the germline V gene are SGHKS and YYEKEE (reference sequence). TCRdb's table, derived via immunoSEQ multiplex PCR, lists solely in-frame clones and lacks some. The sample lists under 250,000 clones, roughly 82% occurring once. The sample consisted of peripheral blood. The chain couples TRBV5-5 to TRBJ1-2; TRBD1 might be the D (6 bases). This TCR was sampled from a man between 50 and 59 years old with active or convalescent COVID-19. The CDR3 sequence is CASSFGGQNYGYTF. CDR3 DNA sequence: TGTGCCAGCAGTTTCGGGGGGCAGAACTATGGCTACACCTTC. Drawing the rest from reference TRBV5-5 and TRBJ1-2, the complete variable domain is DAGVTQSPTHLIKTRGQQVTLRCSPISGHKSVSWYQQVLGQGPQFIFQYYEKEERGRGNFPDRFSARQFPNYSSELNVNALLLGDSALYLCASSFGGQNYGYTFGSGTRLTVV.